The 7 T cell receptor beta chains listed next were all sequenced from one sample in a study of cytomegalovirus exposure and HLA in healthy donors. PCR employed 60 Vbeta and 13 Jbeta primers. The assay was immunoSEQ multiplex PCR, and TCRdb's table has in-frame clones only and misses some. In the table there are about 180,000 clones, around 80% of which are singletons. Input material: PBMCs. These receptors came from a man aged 30-40 years in good health and CMV-seropositive.

V and J are TRBV11-2 and TRBJ1-2; 9 nucleotides match TRBD1. CDR3 length equals 15 residues. V was clipped by 4 bases and J by 7 bases; unmatched bases: 10. CDR1 is SGHAT, CDR2 FQNNGV, per germline. CDR3 sequence reads: CASSSYRGRIGGYTF. CDR3 nucleotides: TGTGCCAGCAGCTCATACAGGGGGCGGATAGGTGGCTACACCTTC.

The chain couples TRBV28 to TRBJ2-7, with D hard to call. CDR1 and CDR2 (germline): MDHEN, SYDVKM. Trimming removed 3 bases at V and 2 bases at J, with 14 bases between. This CDR3 spans 15 amino acids. The DNA of the CDR3 is TGTGCCAGCAGTTTGAAGTCAGGATATCCCTACGAGCAGTACTTC. Translated, it gives CASSLKSGYPYEQYF.

About this clone itself: A read error may produce the germline difference seen at one junction end. The genes are TRBV7-9 and TRBJ2-2; D possibly corresponds to TRBD1 (6 bases). The CDR3 has 16 residues. CDR1 SEHNR and CDR2 FQNEAQ come from the germline V gene (reference sequence). The CDR3 region is CSSSLGAFANTGELFF. Here the CDR3 DNA reads TGTTCCAGCAGCTTGGGGGCGTTCGCGAACACCGGGGAGCTGTTTTTT. The entire variable domain, with the rest obtained from reference TRBV7-9 and TRBJ2-2, is as follows: DTGVSQNPRHKITKRGQNVTFRCDPISEHNRLYWYRQTLGQGPEFLTYFQNEAQLEKSRLLSDRFSAERPKGSFSTLEIQRTEQGDSAMYLCSSSLGAFANTGELFFGEGSRLTVL.

This clone showed up just once. CDR3 coding DNA: TGCGCCAGCAGCCAAGGGACTAGCCTCACCGGGGAGCTGTTTTTT. This sequence encodes CASSQGTSLTGELFF. The V and J genes are TRBV4-1 and TRBJ2-2, with 8 bases identical to TRBD2. Germline-derived CDR1 and CDR2 are MGHRA and YSYEKL. Losses at the gene ends were 1 base for V and 4 bases for J; bases not matched to a gene: 2. The CDR3 covers 15 residues.

This clone was observed a few times. J is TRBJ2-2 and V is TRBV9, with D maybe TRBD1 (6 bases). The CDR3 is 14 amino acids. CDR1 and CDR2 (germline): SGDLS, YYNGEE. Trimming took 5 bases from V and 5 from J, leaving 13 bases between them. The DNA for the CDR3 is TGTGCCAGCAGTCCCGGGACACCAACCGGGGAGCTGTTTTTT. Its translation: CASSPGTPTGELFF.

CDR3 DNA sequence: TGTGCCAGCAGCTTAAGCCTAGGGGTCGGGGAGCTGTTTTTT. Amino acid sequence: CASSLSLGVGELFF. V usage is TRBV7-3 and J usage is TRBJ2-2; D is possibly TRBD1 (5 bases). The CDR3 is 14 amino acids. V was cut by 1 base and J by 7 bases, with 10 bases left in between. The germline CDR1 and CDR2 sequences are SGHTA and FQGTGA.

V and J are TRBV9 and TRBJ1-1, with unresolved D. Trimming stripped 3 bases from V and 1 base from J, with 4 bases between. The CDR3 length is 12 residues. CDR1 and CDR2 (germline): SGDLS, YYNGEE. CDR3 in DNA: TGTGCCAGCAGCGCAGAGAACACTGAAGCTTTCTTT. Translation gives CASSAENTEAFF.